This T cell receptor (beta chain) was found in a study of metastatic and nonmetastatic thyroid tumors. Study overall: Comparative analysis of repertoires was undertaken across blood and tumor or nodule tissue obtained from malignant and benign thyroid patients. Study-level points and caveats: Compared with benign nodules, malignant thyroid tumors were reported to have significantly higher TCR beta diversity in both blood and tumor.

Authors' analysis steps: The study's classifier, a distant-metastasis tool for papillary thyroid cancer, was built using CDR3 differences across clinicopathological groups. MiXCR reprocessed the PCR reads for TCRdb. Clone size and V and J calls follow TCRdb, not the original study. The table includes under 8,000 clones, approximately 32% detected once. Among the patients, none had received any treatment before thyroid surgery. V dropped 4 bases and J dropped 4 bases, with 16 bases sitting between them. CDR1 and CDR2 (germline): MNHNS, SASEGT. The CDR3 has 15 amino acids. Comments on this clone: As yet, its antigen is unknown.

The chain employs TRBV6-1 and TRBJ1-1; D remains unclear. The sequence was collected from a female donor with papillary thyroid cancer or a benign thyroid nodule (not recorded which). Some clones in this sample may be carry-over from other donors' samples. Input material: adjacent normal tissue. In DNA, the CDR3 is TGTGCCAGCAGTGGATACGGCAGTCTGACCACTGAAGCTTTCTTT. As protein: CASSGYGSLTTEAFF.